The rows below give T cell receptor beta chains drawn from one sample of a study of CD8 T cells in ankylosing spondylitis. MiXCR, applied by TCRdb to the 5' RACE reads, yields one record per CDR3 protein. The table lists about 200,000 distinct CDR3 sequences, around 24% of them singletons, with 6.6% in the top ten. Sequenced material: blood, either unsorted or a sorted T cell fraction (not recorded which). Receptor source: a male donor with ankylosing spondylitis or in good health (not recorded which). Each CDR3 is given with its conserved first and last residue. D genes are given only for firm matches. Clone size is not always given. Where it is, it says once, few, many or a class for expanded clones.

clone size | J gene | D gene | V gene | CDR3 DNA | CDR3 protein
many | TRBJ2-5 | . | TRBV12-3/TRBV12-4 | TGTGCCAGCAGTTTGGCCCCTCCAAGGTTGTACAGGGCGTATTTC | CASSLAPPRLYRAYF
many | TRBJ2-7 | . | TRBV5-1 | TGCGCCAGCAGTTTGACTAGTCGGTACGAGCAGTACTTC | CASSLTSRYEQYF
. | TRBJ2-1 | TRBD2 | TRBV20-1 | TGCAGTGCTAGAGATTTAGTCTCGGGGGGGGTGTACTACAATGAGCAGTTCTTC | CSARDLVSGGVYYNEQFF
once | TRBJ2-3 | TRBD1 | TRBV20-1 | TGCAGTGCTAGGAGGCAGGGGGCATCAGATACGCAGTATTTT | CSARRQGASDTQYF
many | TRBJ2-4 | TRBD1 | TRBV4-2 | TGTGCCAGCAGCCAGGAATTGGGACAGGGGCTAGCCAAAAACATTCAGTACTTC | CASSQELGQGLAKNIQYF
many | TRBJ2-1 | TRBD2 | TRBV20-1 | TGCAGTGCTGACTCCGGGACTAGTGTAAATGAGCAGTTCTTC | CSADSGTSVNEQFF
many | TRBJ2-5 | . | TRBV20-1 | TGCAGTGCCCTAATGGACCGGCTTGAGACCCAGTACTTC | CSALMDRLETQYF
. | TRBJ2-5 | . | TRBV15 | TGTGCCACCAGCAGACCGGGACTCCAAGTGGAGACCCAGTACTTC | CATSRPGLQVETQYF
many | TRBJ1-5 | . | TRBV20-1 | TGCAGTGCTCCGGGGCCCAATCAGCCCCAGCATTTT | CSAPGPNQPQHF
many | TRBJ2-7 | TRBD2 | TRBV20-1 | TGCAGTGCTCCTCCCCGCGAAGGACTAGCGTACGAGCAGTACTTC | CSAPPREGLAYEQYF
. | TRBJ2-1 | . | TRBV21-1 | TGTGCCAGCAGCAAAACATTGGGTACTAGCGGTCCTCACAATGAGCAGTTCTTC | CASSKTLGTSGPHNEQFF
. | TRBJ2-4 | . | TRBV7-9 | TGTGCCAGCAGCACCACGGGAGAATCCAAAAACATTCAGTACTTC | CASSTTGESKNIQYF
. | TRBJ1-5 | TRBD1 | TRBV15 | TGTGCCACCAGCAGAGGTAGGGGGCCTTTTCAGCCCCAGCATTTT | CATSRGRGPFQPQHF
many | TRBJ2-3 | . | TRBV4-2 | TGTGCCAGCAGCCAAGTCGGACATGAAGATACGCAGTATTTT | CASSQVGHEDTQYF
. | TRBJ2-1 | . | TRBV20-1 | TGCAGTGTCTCGGAGGGCCGGGCCTCCTACAATGAGCAGTTCTTC | CSVSEGRASYNEQFF
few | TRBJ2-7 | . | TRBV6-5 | TGTGCCAGCAGTTACACAGCGGTCCTCTACGAGCAGTACTTC | CASSYTAVLYEQYF